The clone carrying this T cell receptor (beta chain) was counted at least ten times. Its specificity is unknown. TCR alpha and beta CDR3 regions were amplified from RNA using iRepertoire nested multiplex PCR. One-step reverse transcription and amplification started from roughly 100-400 ng of tissue mRNA or PBMC total RNA. TCRdb reanalysed the multiplex PCR reads using MiXCR and keeps one entry per CDR3 protein. Here the sample spans about 210,000 distinct CDR3 sequences, around 30% being singletons. CDR3 length: 20 residues. Trimming took 4 bases from V and 0 from J; bases not matched to a gene: 17. Germline V gene data show CDR1 as SGHTA and CDR2 as FQGNSA. The data originate from a study of glioma-infiltrating T cells. Findings and caveats of the study: Very few CDR3 sequences were shared between tissue and blood. Non-neoplastic patients had below-expected tissue-blood divergence, while all gliomas exceeded expectation.

The clonotype originates from a human donor with low-grade glioma or glioblastoma, undergoing nonglioma brain surgery, or in good health (not recorded which). This chain connects TRBV7-2 to TRBJ2-7; 11 bases line up with TRBD2. Specimen: glioma tissue, nonneoplastic brain tissue, or PBMCs (not recorded which). The CDR3 loop reads CASSSPSTSGAPPYSYEQYF. The CDR3, as DNA: TGTGCCAGCAGCTCGCCCTCGACTAGCGGGGCTCCACCTTACTCCTACGAGCAGTACTTC.